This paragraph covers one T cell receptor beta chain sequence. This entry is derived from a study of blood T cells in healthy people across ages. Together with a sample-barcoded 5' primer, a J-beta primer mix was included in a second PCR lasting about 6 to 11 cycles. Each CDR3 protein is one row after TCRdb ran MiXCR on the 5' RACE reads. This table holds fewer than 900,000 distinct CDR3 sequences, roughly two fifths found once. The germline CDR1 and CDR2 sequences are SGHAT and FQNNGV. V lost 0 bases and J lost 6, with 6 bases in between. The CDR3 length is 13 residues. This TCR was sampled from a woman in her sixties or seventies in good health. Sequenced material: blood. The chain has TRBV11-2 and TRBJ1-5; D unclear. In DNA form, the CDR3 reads TGTGCCAGCAGCTTAGATCCGGTTCAGCCCCAGCATTTT. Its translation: CASSLDPVQPQHF. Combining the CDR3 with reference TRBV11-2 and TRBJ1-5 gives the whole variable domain EAGVAQSPRYKIIEKRQSVAFWCNPISGHATLYWYQQILGQGPKLLIQFQNNGVVDDSQLPKDRFSAERLKGVDSTLKIQPAKLEDSAVYLCASSLDPVQPQHFGDGTRLSIL.